The 4 T cell receptor beta chains reported below all come from one sample, sequenced in a study of blood T cell repertoires in COVID-19. Clones were read by immunoSEQ multiplex PCR, and TCRdb kept only the in-frame ones, dropping some. This repertoire shows around 270,000 clones, 80% to 90% found once; its top ten account for 2% to 2.5%. Source material: peripheral blood. Receptors were obtained from a woman in her forties or fifties with acute or convalescent COVID-19.

This clone was observed a handful of times. This chain joins TRBV25-1 and TRBJ2-3; 15 positions match TRBD2. CDR1 is MGHDK, CDR2 SYGVNS, per germline. This CDR3 spans 18 amino acids. V shed 4 bases and J 2 bases; nucleotides not matched to a gene: 7. Here the CDR3 DNA reads TGTGCCAGCAGTGGTGGGACTAGCGGGAGGTGGAACACAGATACGCAGTATTTT. This sequence encodes CASSGGTSGRWNTDTQYF. Supplemented by reference TRBV25-1 and TRBJ2-3, the full variable domain reads EADIYQTPRYLVIGTGKKITLECSQTMGHDKMYWYQQDPGMELHLIHYSYGVNSTEKGDLSSESTVSRIRTEHFPLTLESARPSHTSQYLCASSGGTSGRWNTDTQYFGPGTRLTVL.

The rearrangement uses TRBV27 and TRBJ2-7; D may be TRBD2 (6 bases). The germline V gene encodes CDR1 MNHEY and CDR2 SMNVEV (reference sequence). With 3 bases removed from V and 2 bases from J, the gap between germline ends came to 11 bases. The CDR3 is 14 residues long. The CDR3 region is CASSLRRGPYEQYF. The CDR3 DNA reads as TGTGCCAGCAGTTTGCGGAGGGGCCCCTACGAGCAGTACTTC.

This clone was seen only once. The chain couples TRBV4-3 to TRBJ1-1; tentatively, D is TRBD1 (5 bases). The CDR3 contains 15 residues. Germline-derived CDR1 and CDR2 are LGHNA and YSLEER. Trimming removed 1 base from V and 4 bases from J, with 13 bases in between. CDR3 protein: CASSQGAQAVTEAFF. The CDR3 nucleotides are TGCGCCAGCAGCCAAGGGGCACAGGCGGTCACTGAAGCTTTCTTT.

The chain is built from TRBV5-1 and TRBJ1-4; 7 nucleotides agree with TRBD1. The CDR3 loop spans 16 amino acids. The trim removed 4 bases at V and 0 bases at J, leaving 6 bases unmatched. Germline lookup yields CDR1 SGHRS and CDR2 YFSETQ. CDR3 residues: CASSPGQHTTNEKLFF. CDR3 nucleotide sequence: TGCGCCAGCAGCCCGGGACAGCACACAACTAATGAAAAACTGTTTTTT.